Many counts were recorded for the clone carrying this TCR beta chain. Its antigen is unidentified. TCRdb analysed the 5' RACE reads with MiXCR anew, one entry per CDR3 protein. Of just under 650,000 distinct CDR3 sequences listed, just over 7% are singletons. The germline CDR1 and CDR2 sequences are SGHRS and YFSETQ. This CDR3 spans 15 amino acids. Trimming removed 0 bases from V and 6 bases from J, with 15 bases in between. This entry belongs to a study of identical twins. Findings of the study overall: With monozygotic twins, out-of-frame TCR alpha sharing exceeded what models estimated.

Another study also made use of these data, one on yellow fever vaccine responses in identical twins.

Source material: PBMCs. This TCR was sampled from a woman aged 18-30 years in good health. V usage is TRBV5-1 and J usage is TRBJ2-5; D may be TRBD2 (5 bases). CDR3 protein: CASSLDSGRAQTQYF. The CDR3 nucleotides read TGCGCCAGCAGCTTGGATTCGGGAAGGGCCCAGACCCAGTACTTC. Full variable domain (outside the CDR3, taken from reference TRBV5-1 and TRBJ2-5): KAGVTQTPRYLIKTRGQQVTLSCSPISGHRSVSWYQQTPGQGLQFLFEYFSETQRNKGNFPGRFSGRQFSNSRSEMNVSTLELGDSALYLCASSLDSGRAQTQYFGPGTRLLVL.